Listed below are T cell receptor beta chains from one sample, sequenced in a study of T cell changes during pregnancy in multiple sclerosis. Measured with immunoSEQ multiplex PCR; TCRdb has only the in-frame clones, and not every one. Of tens of thousands of clones in the sample, 92% were seen once. The sample consisted of CD4+ T cells from peripheral blood mononuclear cells, taken in the third trimester of pregnancy. The receptors derive from a female donor in good health, enrolled as a control in a pregnancy study. Each CDR3 is given with its conserved first and last residue. D genes are given only for firm matches. Clone size is not always given. Where it is, it says once, few, many or a class for expanded clones.

>-|TRBV7-9|TRBJ2-3|-
CASSLDPGNTQYF
TGTGCCAGCAGCTTAGATCCCGGTAACACGCAGTATTTT
>TRBD1|TRBV19|TRBJ2-7|-
CASSPYWTGVNYEQYF
TGTGCCAGTAGTCCATACTGGACAGGAGTCAACTACGAGCAGTACTTC
>TRBD1|TRBV28|TRBJ1-6|-
CASGLLQGAEPLHF
TGTGCCAGCGGCTTATTACAGGGGGCTGAACCCCTCCACTTT
>-|TRBV5-8|TRBJ2-7|-
CASSLRDGRDLDEQYF
TGTGCCAGCAGCTTGCGGGATGGAAGGGACTTGGACGAGCAGTACTTC
>TRBD2|TRBV25-1|TRBJ2-1|-
CASSGLAGESSYNEQFF
TGTGCCAGCAGTGGGTTAGCGGGGGAAAGCTCCTACAATGAGCAGTTCTTC
>TRBD1|TRBV7-9|TRBJ1-1|-
CASSRTGISVPEAFF
TGTGCCAGCAGCCGGACAGGGATATCGGTGCCTGAAGCTTTCTTT
>TRBD1|TRBV6-5|TRBJ1-2|-
CASAGDSPYGYTF
TGTGCCAGCGCCGGGGACAGCCCCTATGGCTACACCTTC
>-|TRBV7-2|TRBJ1-1|-
CASSLSYRDTEAFF
TGTGCCAGCAGCTTAAGCTACAGGGACACTGAAGCTTTCTTT
>TRBD1|TRBV2|TRBJ1-6|-
CAISGQGTNSPLHF
TGTGCCATTTCGGGACAGGGGACAAATTCACCCCTCCACTTT
>TRBD1|TRBV5-1|TRBJ1-2|-
CASSAGDRAGGYTF
TGCGCCAGCAGCGCCGGAGACAGGGCTGGAGGCTACACCTTC
>TRBD2|TRBV11-2|TRBJ2-1|-
CASSLLGTSGVMGNEQFF
TGTGCCAGCAGCTTATTAGGAACTAGCGGGGTTATGGGTAATGAGCAGTTCTTC
>TRBD1|TRBV19|TRBJ2-1|few
CASSTPLGTGTVF
TGTGCCAGTAGTACCCCCCTTGGGACAGGGACAGTCTTC
>-|TRBV2|TRBJ2-1|-
CASKRGTYNEQFF
TGTGCCAGCAAACGGGGGACCTACAATGAGCAGTTCTTC
>-|TRBV4-2|TRBJ1-2|-
CASSQATKTNYGYTF
TGTGCCAGCAGCCAAGCGACAAAGACTAACTATGGCTACACCTTC
>TRBD1|TRBV7-2|TRBJ2-1|-
CASEGQGVIYEQFF
TGTGCCAGCGAGGGGCAGGGGGTTATCTATGAGCAGTTCTTC
>TRBD2|TRBV19|TRBJ2-3|-
CATDAGTSGGPVRFDTQYF
TGTGCCACAGATGCAGGGACTAGCGGGGGGCCCGTCCGATTCGATACGCAGTATTTT
>TRBD1|TRBV6-5|TRBJ2-7|once
CASSYRGTGVWEQYF
TGTGCCAGCAGTTATCGGGGGACAGGGGTGTGGGAGCAGTACTTC
>-|TRBV7-2|TRBJ2-4|-
CASSPQGLDIQYF
TGTGCCAGCAGCCCACAGGGTTTGGACATTCAGTACTTC
>-|TRBV27|TRBJ2-1|-
CASRSGVFAANEQFF
TGTGCCAGCAGATCGGGGGTATTCGCGGCGAATGAGCAGTTCTTC
>-|TRBV19|TRBJ1-4|-
CASSAGRINEKLFF
TGTGCCAGTAGCGCGGGACGGATAAATGAAAAACTGTTTTTT
>TRBD2|TRBV15|TRBJ2-3|-
CATSTRGGQDTQYF
TGTGCCACCAGCACGCGGGGGGGCCAAGATACGCAGTATTTT
>-|TRBV29-1|TRBJ1-3|-
CSVSGESAGNTIYF
TGCAGCGTTTCGGGGGAAAGTGCTGGAAACACCATATATTTT
>TRBD1|TRBV4-3|TRBJ2-3|-
CASSQGQTGRSTDTQYF
TGCGCCAGCAGCCAAGGCCAGACAGGGCGTAGCACAGATACGCAGTATTTT
>-|TRBV7-2|TRBJ2-3|-
CASSEGADTQYF
TGTGCCAGCAGCGAAGGGGCAGATACGCAGTATTTT
>TRBD2|TRBV6-1|TRBJ2-1|-
CASSPRGGGAHEQFF
TGTGCCAGCAGCCCTCGGGGCGGGGGGGCCCATGAGCAGTTCTTC
>-|TRBV19|TRBJ1-5|once
CASSVGGAVNQPQHF
TGTGCCAGTAGCGTAGGGGGGGCAGTCAATCAGCCCCAGCATTTT
>-|TRBV7-2|TRBJ1-6|-
CASSSLDRLNSPLHF
TGTGCCAGCAGCTCCCTAGACAGATTAAATTCACCCCTCCACTTT
>TRBD1|TRBV7-6|TRBJ1-1|once
CASSLRQGAAEAFF
TGTGCCAGCAGCTTACGGCAGGGGGCTGCTGAAGCTTTCTTT
>-|TRBV18|TRBJ1-2|-
CASSPGGKANYGYTF
TGTGCCAGCTCACCAGGAGGGAAAGCTAACTATGGCTACACCTTC
>-|TRBV5-4|TRBJ2-3|-
CASSGRTQGSRTDTQYF
TGTGCCAGCAGCGGGCGAACACAGGGAAGTCGTACAGATACGCAGTATTTT
>-|TRBV5-1|TRBJ2-1|-
CASGSVRTPNEQFF
TGCGCCAGCGGTTCAGTTCGGACTCCTAATGAGCAGTTCTTC
>-|TRBV14|TRBJ2-1|-
CASSQGGFTSGGFSNEQFF
TGTGCCAGCAGCCAAGGCGGCTTCACCTCTGGAGGGTTTTCCAATGAGCAGTTCTTC
>TRBD1|TRBV12-5|TRBJ1-1|-
CASGSRQGYTEAFF
TGTGCTAGTGGTTCCAGACAGGGGTACACTGAAGCTTTCTTT
>TRBD2|TRBV19|TRBJ2-1|-
CASSRGGYNEQFF
TGTGCCAGTAGTCGGGGGGGGTACAATGAGCAGTTCTTC
>-|TRBV2|TRBJ2-3|-
CASGWGRGGTQYF
TGTGCCAGCGGATGGGGGCGCGGAGGTACGCAGTATTTT
>-|TRBV6-6|TRBJ2-7|-
CASSPQGLGYEQYF
TGTGCCAGCAGTCCGCAGGGGCTGGGCTACGAGCAGTACTTC
>-|TRBV7-9|TRBJ2-7|-
CASSLGAGDYEQYF
TGTGCCAGCAGCTTAGGGGCAGGGGACTACGAGCAGTACTTC
>TRBD2|TRBV7-6|TRBJ2-7|-
CASSLRGGGRYEQYF
TGTGCCAGCAGCTTACGGGGCGGGGGGCGCTACGAGCAGTACTTC
>TRBD1|TRBV27|TRBJ1-1|-
CASKNAGTANTEAFF
TGTGCCAGCAAGAACGCCGGGACAGCGAACACTGAAGCTTTCTTT
>-|TRBV5-6|TRBJ1-3|-
CASSSGRWVAGNTIYF
TGTGCCAGCAGCTCGGGTCGGTGGGTCGCTGGAAACACCATATATTTT